Shown below are 23 T cell receptor beta chains from a single sample sequenced in a study of T cells in Graves' hyperthyroidism and ophthalmopathy. The investigators amplified TCR beta CDR3 regions from RNA transcripts. The HTBI set primed first-round TCR CDR3 RT-PCR. TCRdb re-called the multiplex PCR reads through MiXCR, storing one row per CDR3 protein. The sample lists approximately 640,000 distinct CDR3 sequences; approximately 15% were seen once. The specimen sequenced was blood. Every receptor here comes from a middle-aged man with Graves' hyperthyroidism.

Concerning this clonotype: A much more abundant neighbour one base away suggests this may be a read error. The gene calls are TRBV29-1 and TRBJ2-2, with a possible D match to TRBD2 (5 bases). CDR1 and CDR2 from the germline V gene are SQVTM and ANQGSEA. CDR3 size: 14 residues. This CDR3 is CGTLSRDGTGELFF. The CDR3 nucleotides read TGCGGCACCCTTTCCCGGGATGGGACCGGGGAGCTGTTTTTT.

The rearrangement joins TRBV20-1 to TRBJ2-1; D is undetermined. Trimming stripped 0 bases from V and 4 bases from J, with 13 bases between. The CDR3 consists of 15 residues. Germline V gene sequence: CDR1 DFQATT, CDR2 SNEGSKA (reference sequence). For the CDR3, the DNA is TGCAGTGCTAGAGAGGCGATAAGAATATACAATGAGCAGTTCTTC. Amino acids: CSAREAIRIYNEQFF.

In this sample, this clonotype turned up many times. This chain uses TRBV6-2 or TRBV6-3 with TRBJ2-1; 8 nucleotides agree with TRBD2. Losses at the gene ends were 2 bases for V and 4 bases for J; bases not matched to a gene: 4. From germline, CDR1 is MNHEY and CDR2 SVGEGT. This CDR3 region has 15 residues. The CDR3 region is CASSYDLAGYNEQFF. For the CDR3, the DNA is TGTGCCAGCAGTTACGATCTAGCGGGTTACAATGAGCAGTTCTTC.

This clonotype showed up many times. The chain joins TRBV7-2 to TRBJ2-7; D gene unclear. CDR3 length: 13 amino acids. CDR1 and CDR2 from the germline V gene are SGHTA and FQGNSA. The germline V and J ends were trimmed by 1 base and 6 bases, with 10 bases remaining between them. CDR3 nucleotide sequence: TGTGCCAGCAGCTTAGAGGCAGTACGCGAGCAGTACTTC. This encodes CASSLEAVREQYF.

The chain is built from TRBV24-1 and TRBJ2-1; 9 bases match TRBD2. Germline CDR1 KGHDR, CDR2 SFDVKD. Unmatched junction bases numbered 7, after V lost 0 bases and J lost 5 bases. CDR3 length: 17 amino acids. The CDR3 loop reads CATSDLQGTSSHNEQFF. The CDR3 region has the DNA TGTGCCACCAGTGATTTGCAGGGGACTAGCTCGCACAATGAGCAGTTCTTC.

The V and J genes are TRBV4-1 and TRBJ2-7; D may be TRBD1 or TRBD2 (6 bases each). This CDR3 is 16 amino acids long. Germline V CDR1 and CDR2: MGHRA, YSYEKL. The V end lost 4 bases, the J end lost 3 bases, and 19 bases lay between the germline ends. CDR3 residues: CASSPHVLGGLYEQYF. The CDR3 DNA follows: TGCGCCAGCAGCCCTCACGTTTTAGGGGGGCTCTACGAGCAGTACTTC.

This clonotype has ten or more counts. The CDR3 coding sequence is TGTGCCAGCAGACCCTCACTAGATCAGCCCCAGCATTTT. This gives the protein CASRPSLDQPQHF. V gene TRBV7-2 combines with J gene TRBJ1-5, with D hard to call. Between the trimmed V and J ends, which lost 6 bases and 5 bases, there was a span of 11 bases. Germline loops: CDR1 SGHTA, CDR2 FQGNSA. The length of the CDR3 is 13 residues.

This clonotype was seen many times. An end of the junction differs from the germline gene, which may be a read error. The chain couples TRBV4-1 to TRBJ2-3, with 7 bases identical to TRBD1. This CDR3 region has 14 residues. Germline V gene lookup returns CDR1 MGHRA and CDR2 YSYEKL. CDR3 DNA: TGTGCCAGCAGTCCCAGACAGGGCTCAGATACGCAGTATTTT. It yields the protein CASSPRQGSDTQYF.

The V and J genes are TRBV9 and TRBJ2-5; 14 bases map to TRBD2. CDR3 length: 13 amino acids. Germline CDR1 is SGDLS and CDR2 is YYNGEE. Unmatched junction bases numbered 4, after V lost 3 bases and J lost 12 bases. The CDR3 here is CASSEGLAGDEYF. The CDR3 region has the DNA TGTGCCAGCAGCGAGGGACTAGCGGGAGACGAGTACTTC.

A few counts support this clonotype. V and J are TRBV3-1 and TRBJ2-1; TRBD1 agrees at 9 bases. Germline V gene data show CDR1 as LGHDT and CDR2 as YNNKEL (reference sequence). CDR3 size: 16 residues. Trimming cost V 1 base and J 7 bases; bases outside gene matches: 8. CDR3 loop: CASSQVARTGVNEQFF. In nucleotides, the CDR3 is TGTGCCAGCAGCCAAGTGGCTAGGACAGGGGTGAATGAGCAGTTCTTC.

A word on this clonotype: At one end the junction does not follow the germline gene, possibly because of a read error. The chain combines TRBV29-1 with TRBJ2-1, with TRBD2 matching over 8 bases. This CDR3 is 15 amino acids long. Germline V gene lookup returns CDR1 SQVTM and CDR2 ANQGSEA. In DNA form, the CDR3 reads TGCAGCGCCCCCGGGACTAGGACCTCCCACAATGAGCAGTTCTTC. Translating it yields CSAPGTRTSHNEQFF.

This clonotype was seen at least ten times. Here the CDR3 DNA reads TGTGCCAGCAGCTTAGATACGGGCGGGACCTCCTACGAGCAGTACTTC. Translated, it gives CASSLDTGGTSYEQYF. The chain carries TRBV11-2 and TRBJ2-7; D may be TRBD2 (6 bases). V lost 0 bases to trimming and J lost 0 bases, with 12 bases between them. This CDR3 spans 16 amino acids. Germline V gene sequence: CDR1 SGHAT, CDR2 FQNNGV.

Only a few counts were recorded for this clonotype. The V and J genes are TRBV30 and TRBJ1-1; no reliable D call. Looked up from germline, CDR1 is GTSNPN and CDR2 is SVGIG (reference sequence). V gave up 1 base and J gave up 3 bases, with 3 bases separating them. The CDR3 contains 11 residues. CDR3 residues: CAWSDYTEAFF. The CDR3 nucleotides read TGTGCCTGGAGTGATTACACTGAAGCTTTCTTT.

In its sample, this clonotype was seen a few times. The chain employs TRBV3-1 and TRBJ2-1; 9 bases agree with TRBD2. The CDR3 contains 17 residues. V shed 1 base and J 7 bases; nucleotides not matched to a gene: 11. Germline V gene lookup returns CDR1 LGHDT and CDR2 YNNKEL (reference sequence). The CDR3 region has the DNA TGTGCCAGCAGCCAAGTTAAGATTAGCGGGAGAGGGAATGAGCAGTTCTTC. Translated: CASSQVKISGRGNEQFF.

This clonotype appeared many times. The V call is TRBV9, the J call TRBJ1-5; maybe TRBD1 (5 bases). The germline V and J ends were trimmed by 0 bases and 4 bases, with 5 bases remaining between them. Germline V CDR1 and CDR2: SGDLS, YYNGEE. This CDR3 has 13 residues. The CDR3: CASSVAGNQPQHF. The CDR3 bases are TGTGCCAGCAGCGTAGCAGGGAATCAGCCCCAGCATTTT.

The rearrangement uses TRBV4-3 and TRBJ2-5; 8 bases match TRBD1. Germline values: CDR1 LGHNA, CDR2 YSLEER. This CDR3 is 14 amino acids long. Trimming cost V 4 bases and J 2 bases; bases outside gene matches: 3. The CDR3 is CASSLWTGQETQYF. The CDR3, as DNA: TGCGCCAGCAGCCTTTGGACAGGGCAAGAGACCCAGTACTTC.

This clonotype showed up many times. V is TRBV7-9 and J is TRBJ2-3; TRBD1 matches at 9 bases. The CDR3 loop spans 15 amino acids. V lost 5 bases to trimming and J lost 8 bases; unmatched junction nucleotides: 11. Looked up from germline, CDR1 is SEHNR and CDR2 is FQNEAQ (reference sequence). The DNA of the CDR3 is TGTGCCAGCAGCCCCGGGGACAGGGTCTTAACTACGCAGTATTTT. This encodes CASSPGDRVLTTQYF.

This chain uses TRBV20-1 with TRBJ1-5; D unclear. CDR3 length: 13 residues. V was trimmed by 3 bases and J by 3 bases, leaving 9 bases between them. Per germline, CDR1 DFQATT and CDR2 SNEGSKA (reference sequence). The CDR3 protein is CSARRRVNQPQHF. In DNA form, the CDR3 reads TGCAGTGCTAGGCGGCGGGTCAATCAGCCCCAGCATTTT.

This clonotype came up many times. The chain links TRBV12-3 or TRBV12-4 to TRBJ1-1; 10 bases are a match to TRBD1. The CDR3 has 14 amino acids. V was clipped by 8 bases and J by 4 bases; unmatched bases: 7. The CDR3 loop reads CASAGQGSFTEAFF. The CDR3 region has the DNA TGTGCCAGCGCGGGACAGGGGTCTTTCACTGAAGCTTTCTTT.

This clonotype was counted at least ten times. The rearrangement links TRBV30 to TRBJ2-3; TRBD2 agrees at 7 bases. The germline gives CDR1 GTSNPN, CDR2 SVGIG (reference sequence). V was pared by 4 bases and J by 5 bases, with 18 bases of the junction left unmatched. This CDR3 region has 17 residues. DNA of the CDR3: TGTGCCTGGACCATCCCTGGGGCTAGCGGTCTCGGAGATACGCAGTATTTT. Translating it yields CAWTIPGASGLGDTQYF.

This clonotype occurred many times. The chain is built from TRBV2 and TRBJ2-7, with 7 bases aligning to TRBD1. V shed 6 bases and J 0 bases; nucleotides not matched to a gene: 5. Germline V CDR1 and CDR2: SNHLY, FYNNEI. The CDR3 consists of 14 residues. The CDR3 spells CASSPTGPSYEQYF. The CDR3 nucleotides are TGTGCCAGCAGCCCGACAGGGCCCTCCTACGAGCAGTACTTC.

This clonotype was detected ten times or more. The chain employs TRBV12-3 or TRBV12-4 and TRBJ2-7; D gene unclear. Trimming shortened V by 3 bases and J by 6 bases, and 12 bases separated the two germline ends. The CDR3 loop spans 13 amino acids. CDR3 protein: CASSFGVLGEQYF. CDR3 sequence (DNA): TGTGCCAGCAGTTTTGGAGTTCTGGGCGAGCAGTACTTC.

This clonotype was detected many times. The V gene is TRBV12-3 or TRBV12-4, the J gene TRBJ2-1; 7 bases match TRBD2. The CDR3 runs 16 residues. Trimming cost V 7 bases and J 6 bases; bases outside gene matches: 15. CDR3 in amino acids: CASTLRAAGAPNEQFF. The CDR3 DNA sequence: TGTGCCAGCACCCTTAGGGCGGCGGGAGCCCCCAATGAGCAGTTCTTC.